These T cell receptor beta chains were read from a single sample in a study of OX40 agonist ivuxolimab in advanced cancers. Profiling relied on immunoSEQ multiplex PCR, and the TCRdb table lists in-frame clones only, not all of them. Of tens of thousands of clones in the sample, 90% to 95% are singletons; the top ten hold around a fifth. The material sequenced was CD4+ or CD8+ T cells sorted from blood, taken in a trial of the OX40 agonist ivuxolimab. The receptors originated from an adult with an advanced solid tumor such as melanoma, head and neck, liver or kidney cancer. Each CDR3 is given without its conserved first and last residue.

V gene: TRBV30; J gene: TRBJ2-7; CDR3 protein: AWSKAGAPYEQY
V gene: TRBV6-1; J gene: TRBJ2-1; CDR3 protein: ASSARGGTDNEQF
V gene: TRBV18; J gene: TRBJ1-1; CDR3 protein: ASSPNEYMNTEAF
V gene: TRBV5-4; J gene: TRBJ2-7; CDR3 protein: ASSPPQGSHEQY
V gene: TRBV25-1; J gene: TRBJ2-7; CDR3 protein: ASSESVRSYEQY
V gene: TRBV7-9; J gene: TRBJ2-7; CDR3 protein: ASSLVLAGLDEQY
V gene: TRBV15; J gene: TRBJ1-6; CDR3 protein: ATSSMSYNSPLH
V gene: TRBV4-3; J gene: TRBJ2-3; CDR3 protein: ASSQGTGRAGTQY
V gene: TRBV7-2; J gene: TRBJ2-3; CDR3 protein: ASSLAQGTTDTQY
V gene: TRBV4-2; J gene: TRBJ2-3; CDR3 protein: ASSQSSDTQY
V gene: TRBV10-1; J gene: TRBJ2-2; CDR3 protein: ASSESAGELF
V gene: TRBV27; J gene: TRBJ1-1; CDR3 protein: ASSARGFMNTEAF
V gene: TRBV9; J gene: TRBJ2-3; CDR3 protein: ASSVYPDTQY
V gene: TRBV5-1; J gene: TRBJ2-7; CDR3 protein: ASRVAGGSYEQY
V gene: TRBV4-1; J gene: TRBJ1-2; CDR3 protein: ASSQRGFGYGYT
V gene: TRBV5-6; J gene: TRBJ1-1; CDR3 protein: ASSFLTEAF
V gene: TRBV28; J gene: TRBJ2-5; CDR3 protein: ASSLEGQGETQY
V gene: TRBV9; J gene: TRBJ2-7; CDR3 protein: ASSVGRGFSYEQY
V gene: TRBV11-2; J gene: TRBJ2-7; CDR3 protein: ASSLDHKGLAYEQY
V gene: TRBV7-9; J gene: TRBJ2-1; CDR3 protein: ASSLAGGEQF
V gene: TRBV27; J gene: TRBJ2-1; CDR3 protein: ASSLSSRNEQF
V gene: TRBV19; J gene: TRBJ2-5; CDR3 protein: ASSIGWAGGAETQY
V gene: TRBV2; J gene: TRBJ1-1; CDR3 protein: ASSETGTGYSVGTEAF
V gene: TRBV7-9; J gene: TRBJ2-1; CDR3 protein: ASRLEPGQGGNEQF
V gene: TRBV7-8; J gene: TRBJ2-1; CDR3 protein: ASSSNRGLSYNEQF
V gene: TRBV29-1; J gene: TRBJ2-5; CDR3 protein: SVLEPQAQY
V gene: TRBV28; J gene: TRBJ2-7; CDR3 protein: ASSARTGFEQY
V gene: TRBV27; J gene: TRBJ2-5; CDR3 protein: ASSPLGTTEEETQY
V gene: TRBV19; J gene: TRBJ2-7; CDR3 protein: ASSILGAEQY
V gene: TRBV19; J gene: TRBJ2-5; CDR3 protein: ASSSVQETQY
V gene: TRBV9; J gene: TRBJ2-2; CDR3 protein: ASSSHRLAGANTGELF
V gene: TRBV23-1; J gene: TRBJ2-7; CDR3 protein: AGLGGTRYEQY
V gene: TRBV27; J gene: TRBJ2-1; CDR3 protein: ASSLSTSLDEQF
V gene: TRBV9; J gene: TRBJ2-1; CDR3 protein: ASSAHRGQTNEQF
V gene: TRBV2; J gene: TRBJ2-1; CDR3 protein: ASSEAAEKRYNEQF
V gene: TRBV7-9; J gene: TRBJ1-1; CDR3 protein: ASSHRDSDMNTEAF
V gene: TRBV7-9; J gene: TRBJ1-2; CDR3 protein: ASTRSNYGYT
V gene: TRBV25-1; J gene: TRBJ1-4; CDR3 protein: ASSEHRRGLEEYEKLF
V gene: TRBV19; J gene: TRBJ2-1; CDR3 protein: ASSIRVGGSLTYNEQF
V gene: TRBV4-3; J gene: TRBJ2-5; CDR3 protein: ASSHRLAGTGETQY
V gene: TRBV7-9; J gene: TRBJ2-1; CDR3 protein: AGTEGAGEQF
V gene: TRBV7-9; J gene: TRBJ1-1; CDR3 protein: ATRPGQGSMNTEAF
V gene: TRBV19; J gene: TRBJ1-2; CDR3 protein: ASSIGPPGFNYGYT
V gene: TRBV5-1; J gene: TRBJ1-1; CDR3 protein: ASSFIPLPNTEAF
V gene: TRBV4-3; J gene: TRBJ2-1; CDR3 protein: ASSQRGNEQF
V gene: TRBV13; J gene: TRBJ2-2; CDR3 protein: ASSPTGGITGELF
V gene: TRBV27; J gene: TRBJ2-7; CDR3 protein: ASSPSGPGFHYEQY
V gene: TRBV27; J gene: TRBJ1-3; CDR3 protein: ASSFTGKLNTIY
V gene: TRBV4-1; J gene: TRBJ2-7; CDR3 protein: ASSQGLGDSYEQY
V gene: TRBV5-6; J gene: TRBJ2-2; CDR3 protein: ASSLLSTSVGELF
V gene: TRBV5-1; J gene: TRBJ2-7; CDR3 protein: ASSLADRSYEQY
V gene: TRBV7-2; J gene: TRBJ2-7; CDR3 protein: ASSLVLQGAGEQY
V gene: TRBV6-6; J gene: TRBJ1-2; CDR3 protein: ASSYSSGAGYT
V gene: TRBV28; J gene: TRBJ2-7; CDR3 protein: ASTLGPEQY
V gene: TRBV7-9; J gene: TRBJ2-7; CDR3 protein: ASSLDRGLSSYEQY
V gene: TRBV4-3; J gene: TRBJ2-3; CDR3 protein: ASSQGPREFYGRGGTDTQY
V gene: TRBV5-1; J gene: TRBJ1-1; CDR3 protein: ASSLGVTGGTEAF